Listed here are 32 T cell receptor beta chains from one sample, sequenced in a study of shared clonotypes between healthy human individuals. Assay used: immunoSEQ multiplex PCR; TCRdb lists only in-frame clones, some missing. This table has a few hundred thousand clones, around three quarters appearing once. The sequenced sample consisted of PBMCs. These receptors all stem from a middle-aged woman in good health. Some clones in this sample may be carry-over from other donors' samples.

The CDR3 loop is CASSPPGTSGSYYNEQFF. The CDR3 bases are TGTGCCAGCTCACCACCGGGGACTAGCGGGAGTTACTACAATGAGCAGTTCTTC. V is TRBV18 and J is TRBJ2-1, with 14 bases lining up with TRBD2. Germline V CDR1 and CDR2: KGHSH, LQKENI. Losses at the gene ends were 0 bases for V and 3 bases for J; bases not matched to a gene: 4. The CDR3 sequence is 18 residues long. Using reference TRBV18 and TRBJ2-1 for the parts outside the CDR3, the full variable domain is NAGVMQNPRHLVRRRGQEARLRCSPMKGHSHVYWYRQLPEEGLKFMVYLQKENIIDESGMPKERFSAEFPKEGPSILRIQQVVRGDSAAYFCASSPPGTSGSYYNEQFFGPGTRLTVL.

V and J are TRBV5-4 and TRBJ2-3; 10 bases are a match to TRBD2. The germline gives CDR1 SGHNT, CDR2 YYREEE (reference sequence). The CDR3 runs 16 residues. V lost 5 bases and J lost 4; bases outside the gene matches: 10. In DNA form, the CDR3 reads TGTGCCAGCAGGTTCGCTCCGGGACTAGCGTCAGATACGCAGTATTTT. Protein product: CASRFAPGLASDTQYF.

Notes on this clone: The identical CDR3 is also encoded by other nucleotide sequences in the sample. The CDR3 nucleotides read TGCAGCGTTGGTGGTACCTACAATGAGCAGTTCTTC. Amino acids: CSVGGTYNEQFF. The chain recombines TRBV29-1 with TRBJ2-1; D gene uncertain. Germline V gene sequence: CDR1 SQVTM, CDR2 ANQGSEA. V lost 4 bases and J 2 bases, leaving 6 bases between the germline ends. This CDR3 spans 12 amino acids.

This chain links TRBV27 with TRBJ2-2, with 8 nucleotides matching TRBD1. Germline assignment: CDR1 MNHEY and CDR2 SMNVEV (reference sequence). With V trimmed by 3 bases and J by 3 bases, 3 bases remained unmatched. CDR3 length: 15 residues. CDR3 region: CASSFQGAYTGELFF. The CDR3 DNA is TGTGCCAGCAGTTTTCAGGGGGCGTACACCGGGGAGCTGTTTTTT.

The rearrangement uses TRBV11-2 and TRBJ1-2; 8 bases agree with TRBD1. The CDR3 is 15 residues long. Germline V gene data show CDR1 as SGHAT and CDR2 as FQNNGV. After removal of 3 bases from V and 6 bases from J, the junction contained 9 bases not matched to a gene. The CDR3: CASSFTTGTGDGYTF. For the CDR3, the DNA is TGTGCCAGCAGCTTCACAACCGGGACAGGTGATGGCTACACCTTC.

This clone was seen a single time. This chain uses TRBV19 with TRBJ1-1; D may be TRBD1 (5 bases). The CDR3 has 14 residues. Trimming left V 8 bases short and J 5 bases short, with 18 bases between. Germline values: CDR1 LNHDA, CDR2 SQIVND (reference sequence). The CDR3 protein is CASQSPRTKTEAFF. The DNA for the CDR3 is TGTGCCAGTCAGTCTCCTAGGACAAAAACTGAAGCTTTCTTT.

The chain is built from TRBV10-3 and TRBJ2-3, with D perhaps TRBD2 (5 bases). The V gene lost 6 bases and the J gene lost 4 bases, with 11 bases spanning the gap. There are 13 residues in the CDR3. In germline, CDR1 is ENHRY, CDR2 SYGVKD. CDR3 residues: CAIRGSSADTQYF. The CDR3 DNA follows: TGTGCCATCAGAGGGAGCTCAGCAGATACGCAGTATTTT.

V is TRBV11-2 and J is TRBJ2-4; D might be TRBD2 (6 bases). The CDR3 is 19 amino acids. From germline, CDR1 is SGHAT and CDR2 FQNNGV. V was cut by 5 bases and J by 6 bases, with 29 bases left in between. Here the CDR3 DNA reads TGTGCCAGCAGCCACACGAGGTCGGGGCCGGGGGTGGCGAGAAACATTCAGTACTTC. Its protein is CASSHTRSGPGVARNIQYF.

This clone has a count of ten or more. This chain connects TRBV2 to TRBJ2-7; 8 bases agree with TRBD1. Trimming cost V 6 bases and J 2 bases; bases outside gene matches: 6. Germline V lookup: CDR1 SNHLY, CDR2 FYNNEI. The CDR3 is 14 residues long. In nucleotides, the CDR3 is TGTGCCAGCAGGGACAGGGCGGCAACCTACGAGCAGTACTTC. Translating it yields CASRDRAATYEQYF.

Points on this clone: A single base separates this from a much larger clone, so it may be a read error. The chain carries TRBV11-2 and TRBJ1-1, with D possibly matching TRBD1 (5 bases). Trimming cost V 0 bases and J 6 bases, with 17 bases left between them. Germline CDR1 is SGHAT and CDR2 is FQNNGV. This CDR3 contains 16 residues. As DNA, the CDR3 is TGTGCCAGCAGCTTAGAATTCGGGGCAAGGAAAGCTGAAGCTTTCTTT. Translation gives CASSLEFGARKAEAFF.

As for this clone: Distinct nucleotide sequences in the sample also encode this CDR3. The V and J genes are TRBV29-1 and TRBJ1-1; D gene ambiguous. The ends were cut back, 4 bases at V and 1 base at J, with 4 bases in the middle. Germline CDR1 and CDR2: SQVTM and ANQGSEA. The CDR3 totals 11 residues. The CDR3 DNA is TGCAGCGTTGGCAGGAACACTGAAGCTTTCTTT. It translates to CSVGRNTEAFF.

The chain is built from TRBV4-2 and TRBJ2-1, with D possibly being TRBD2 (5 bases). The CDR3 spans 13 residues. V was pared by 0 bases and J by 7 bases, with 7 bases between. The germline gives CDR1 LGHNA, CDR2 YNFKEQ. CDR3 bases: TGTGCCAGCAGCCAAGATACGGGAAATGAGCAGTTCTTC. Its protein is CASSQDTGNEQFF.

The chain links TRBV28 to TRBJ1-2, with TRBD1 identical over 9 bases. V lost 4 bases and J lost 7; bases outside the gene matches: 10. The CDR3 is made up of 15 amino acids. The germline V gene has CDR1 MDHEN and CDR2 SYDVKM. The CDR3 nucleotides read TGTGCCAGCAGTTCTTTTGCCAGACAGGGGGGTGGCTACACCTTC. Translated, it gives CASSSFARQGGGYTF.

This clone was observed many times. This rearrangement joins TRBV28 to TRBJ1-1, with D possibly TRBD1 on 5 matching bases. There are 13 residues in the CDR3. Germline-derived CDR1 and CDR2 are MDHEN and SYDVKM. V was cut by 7 bases and J by 3 bases, with 12 bases left in between. CDR3 DNA sequence: TGTGCCAGCACTAACCCGGGGCACACTGAAGCTTTCTTT. Translating it yields CASTNPGHTEAFF.

This chain joins TRBV7-9 and TRBJ1-2; 7 positions match TRBD1. CDR1 and CDR2 (germline): SEHNR, FQNEAQ (reference sequence). Trimming removed 4 bases from V and 3 bases from J; junction bases left unmatched: 8. The CDR3 covers 15 residues. CDR3 coding DNA: TGTGCCAGCAGCTCCCCGCCCGACAGGGACTATGGCTACACCTTC. Its protein product is CASSSPPDRDYGYTF.

The genes are TRBV9 and TRBJ2-7, with 7 bases fitting TRBD1. Germline V gene sequence: CDR1 SGDLS, CDR2 YYNGEE. V dropped 3 bases and J dropped 1; count of bases not matched to a gene: 4. CDR3 size: 14 residues. CDR3 DNA: TGTGCCAGCAGCGGCCGGGACAGTTCCTACGAGCAGTACTTC. It specifies CASSGRDSSYEQYF. Looking up the rest from reference TRBV9 and TRBJ2-7 gives the full variable domain: DSGVTQTPKHLITATGQRVTLRCSPRSGDLSVYWYQQSLDQGLQFLIQYYNGEERAKGNILERFSAQQFPDLHSELNLSSLELGDSALYFCASSGRDSSYEQYFGPGTRLTVT.

As concerns this clone: Other DNA sequences from this sample encode an identical CDR3 as well. The chain joins TRBV20-1 to TRBJ2-7, with unresolved D. This CDR3 spans 11 amino acids. V was cut by 2 bases and J by 2 bases, with 4 bases left in between. From germline, CDR1 is DFQATT and CDR2 SNEGSKA (reference sequence). CDR3 nucleotides: TGCAGTGCTAGACAGACCTACGAGCAGTACTTC. It codes for CSARQTYEQYF.

This clone is a singleton in its sample. This chain uses TRBV4-2 with TRBJ2-3; no clear D. The germline gives CDR1 LGHNA, CDR2 YNFKEQ. The ends were cut back, 0 bases at V and 2 bases at J, with 9 bases in the middle. The CDR3 totals 15 residues. Here the CDR3 reads CASSQELRPTDTQYF. CDR3 nucleotide sequence: TGTGCCAGCAGCCAAGAGTTGCGGCCCACAGATACGCAGTATTTT.

Concerning this clone itself: Other DNA variants within this sample encode the same CDR3. V and J are TRBV18 and TRBJ1-5; D call uncertain. V was pared by 6 bases and J by 1 base, with 4 bases between. The CDR3 loop spans 12 amino acids. Per germline, CDR1 KGHSH and CDR2 LQKENI. The DNA of the CDR3 is TGTGCCAGCTCCCCCAGCAATCAGCCCCAGCATTTT. Protein product: CASSPSNQPQHF.

The CDR3 DNA reads as TGTGCCAGCAGCACCACCAGGGGGAGTCACACTGAAGCTTTCTTT. Amino acid sequence: CASSTTRGSHTEAFF. This chain connects TRBV5-7 to TRBJ1-1, with 7 positions matching TRBD1. TRBV5-7 is an ORF, with its function uncertain. This CDR3 has 15 amino acids. Unmatched junction bases numbered 9, after V lost 4 bases and J lost 3 bases.

The CDR3 loop reads CASSPPAWGSGYGGELFF. CDR3 in DNA: TGTGCCAGCAGTCCACCTGCGTGGGGGAGCGGTTACGGCGGGGAGCTGTTTTTT. The rearrangement joins TRBV27 to TRBJ2-2; D might be TRBD1 or TRBD2, each matching 5 bases. The V gene lost 5 bases and the J gene lost 7 bases, with 26 bases spanning the gap. CDR3 length: 18 amino acids. Germline values: CDR1 MNHEY, CDR2 SMNVEV (reference sequence).

The chain has TRBV10-3 and TRBJ1-1; the match to TRBD1 covers 8 bases. Germline V gene sequence: CDR1 ENHRY, CDR2 SYGVKD. This CDR3 is 14 amino acids long. The V segment lost 6 bases and the J segment 3 bases; nucleotides outside the gene matches: 6. The CDR3 is CAISRGLGYTEAFF. The CDR3 DNA follows: TGTGCCATCAGCAGGGGGCTTGGGTACACTGAAGCTTTCTTT.

V is TRBV19 and J is TRBJ1-1; 9 nucleotides match TRBD1. CDR1 is LNHDA, CDR2 SQIVND, per germline (reference sequence). V trimming: 4 bases; J trimming: 5 bases; junction bases outside the gene matches: 8. This CDR3 has 15 residues. CDR3 nucleotide sequence: TGTGCCAGTAGTAGCCTCGGGACAGGGAGGACTGAAGCTTTCTTT. It is translated as CASSSLGTGRTEAFF. The variable domain in full, with the rest retrieved from reference TRBV19 and TRBJ1-1, is DGGITQSPKYLFRKEGQNVTLSCEQNLNHDAMYWYRQDPGQGLRLIYYSQIVNDFQKGDIAEGYSVSREKKESFPLTVTSAQKNPTAFYLCASSSLGTGRTEAFFGQGTRLTVV.

This chain connects TRBV7-3 to TRBJ2-3; possible D gene TRBD2, 6 bases. Germline V lookup: CDR1 SGHTA, CDR2 FQGTGA. This CDR3 comprises 14 residues. V dropped 2 bases and J dropped 5 bases, with 11 bases sitting between them. CDR3 in DNA: TGTGCCAGCAGCTTAGGAGGGCAGGGAGATACGCAGTATTTT. It codes for CASSLGGQGDTQYF.

The genes are TRBV6-4 and TRBJ1-4; 7 nucleotides align to TRBD1. V lost 6 bases to trimming and J lost 6 bases; unmatched junction nucleotides: 7. Germline lookup yields CDR1 MRHNA and CDR2 SNTAGT. This CDR3 region has 14 residues. The CDR3 reads CASRGQPSDEKLFF. In DNA form, the CDR3 reads TGTGCCAGCAGGGGACAGCCTTCCGATGAAAAACTGTTTTTT.

V usage is TRBV28 and J usage is TRBJ2-4; TRBD1 agrees at 9 bases. The V gene end was trimmed by 5 bases and the J gene end by 10 bases; junction bases not matched to a gene: 9. Per germline, CDR1 MDHEN and CDR2 SYDVKM. This CDR3 spans 14 amino acids. CDR3 loop: CASSQTGGAGIQYF. CDR3 in DNA: TGTGCCAGCAGTCAAACAGGGGGCGCGGGAATTCAGTACTTC. The complete variable domain, with remaining parts taken from reference TRBV28 and TRBJ2-4, reads DVKVTQSSRYLVKRTGEKVFLECVQDMDHENMFWYRQDPGLGLRLIYFSYDVKMKEKGDIPEGYSVSREKKERFSLILESASTNQTSMYLCASSQTGGAGIQYFGAGTRLSVL.

This clone came up a few times. J is TRBJ2-7 and V is TRBV6-5; the match to TRBD1 covers 10 bases. Germline CDR1 and CDR2: MNHEY and SVGAGI. This CDR3 is 15 amino acids long. After removal of 4 bases from V and 4 bases from J, the junction contained 7 bases not matched to a gene. The CDR3 DNA reads TGTGCCAGCAGTTCGACAGGGGGCGCCCGGTACGAGCAGTACTTC. It specifies CASSSTGGARYEQYF.

This clone was seen just once. The rearrangement joins TRBV5-4 to TRBJ2-1; no reliable D call. V was cut by 1 base and J by 3 bases, with 8 bases left in between. The CDR3 has 14 amino acids. The germline CDR1 and CDR2 sequences are SGHNT and YYREEE (reference sequence). The CDR3 protein is CASSLSGGYNEQFF. CDR3 DNA sequence: TGTGCCAGCAGCTTGAGTGGCGGCTACAATGAGCAGTTCTTC.

This chain links TRBV15 with TRBJ1-1; D gene ambiguous. The germline V gene encodes CDR1 LNHNV and CDR2 YYDKDF (reference sequence). This CDR3 spans 14 amino acids. V lost 3 bases to trimming and J lost 4 bases, with 12 bases between them. DNA for the CDR3: TGTGCCACCAGCAGGGTGGTGGGCGGCACTGAAGCTTTCTTT. It specifies CATSRVVGGTEAFF.

The chain is built from TRBV10-3 and TRBJ2-3, with 7 positions matching TRBD2. V lost 0 bases and J lost 0; bases outside the gene matches: 0. There are 15 residues in the CDR3. The germline V gene encodes CDR1 ENHRY and CDR2 SYGVKD. CDR3 sequence reads: CAISESGLSTDTQYF. In DNA form, the CDR3 reads TGTGCCATCAGTGAGTCGGGACTAAGCACAGATACGCAGTATTTT.

This clone was seen only a few times. The chain links TRBV29-1 to TRBJ2-4; 9 bases fit TRBD1. CDR1 is SQVTM and CDR2 is ANQGSEA in the germline V gene. The V segment lost 7 bases and the J segment 6 bases; nucleotides outside the gene matches: 7. CDR3 length: 13 residues. The CDR3 DNA reads as TGCAGCGGCCTGACAGGGGGTGGAAACATTCAGTACTTC. Translation gives CSGLTGGGNIQYF.

This chain joins TRBV5-1 and TRBJ2-2; 13 bases are shared with TRBD2. This CDR3 spans 18 amino acids. In germline, CDR1 is SGHRS, CDR2 YFSETQ. Trimming removed 4 bases from V and 4 bases from J; junction bases left unmatched: 10. The CDR3 sequence is CASSPLAGGPSGTGELFF. For the CDR3, the DNA is TGCGCCAGCAGCCCACTAGCGGGAGGGCCCTCGGGCACCGGGGAGCTGTTTTTT.